The clone carrying this T cell receptor beta chain occurred many times. This specimen comes from a study of early T cells in non-severe SARS-CoV-2 infection. The CDR3 is 15 residues long. The ends were cut back, 5 bases at V and 2 bases at J, with 14 bases in the middle. CDR1 is SGHTA and CDR2 is FQGNSA in the germline V gene. In TCRdb, the 5' RACE reads were re-called with MiXCR into one record per CDR3 protein. This sample has 29,000 or so distinct CDR3 sequences, with about 10% found just once. The sequencing sample was made of whole blood. The genes are TRBV7-2 and TRBJ2-3; perhaps D is TRBD1 or TRBD2 (6 bases each). The TCR comes from an adult who was a healthcare worker with PCR-confirmed SARS-CoV-2 infection or an uninfected control (not recorded which). CDR3 protein: CASSPRGHYTDTQYF. The DNA for the CDR3 is TGTGCCAGCAGCCCACGGGGGCATTACACAGATACGCAGTATTTT. Filled out from reference TRBV7-2 and TRBJ2-3, the complete variable domain reads GAGVSQSPSNKVTEKGKDVELRCDPISGHTALYWYRQSLGQGLEFLIYFQGNSAPDKSGLPSDRFSAERTGGSVSTLTIQRTQQEDSAVYLCASSPRGHYTDTQYFGPGTRLTVL.